The 32 T cell receptor beta chains below come from one sample, sequenced in a study of blood T cell repertoires in COVID-19. TCRdb keeps only in-frame clones here, not all; method: immunoSEQ multiplex PCR. This table holds 250,000 or so clones, roughly 89% found once. Sequencing used peripheral blood. Every receptor here comes from a woman in her thirties or forties who had recovered from COVID-19.

The chain carries TRBV24-1 and TRBJ2-5; 9 bases are a match to TRBD2. The junction had 14 bases not matched to a gene; V was cut back by 6 bases and J by 1 base. Germline V gene lookup returns CDR1 KGHDR and CDR2 SFDVKD. The CDR3 is made up of 18 amino acids. CDR3 sequence: CATSKGALAGGPQETQYF. The CDR3 DNA reads as TGTGCCACCAGTAAGGGAGCTTTGGCGGGAGGGCCCCAAGAGACCCAGTACTTC.

Only one count was recorded for this clone. This sequence joins TRBV19 and TRBJ1-1; D gene unclear. This CDR3 has 15 amino acids. The ends were cut back, 0 bases at V and 0 bases at J, with 8 bases in the middle. Germline V lookup: CDR1 LNHDA, CDR2 SQIVND (reference sequence). For the CDR3, the DNA is TGTGCCAGTAGTATAGACGGACTGCTGAACACTGAAGCTTTCTTT. Translation gives CASSIDGLLNTEAFF.

V is TRBV19 and J is TRBJ2-1; the D gene is possibly TRBD1 (6 bases). V lost 6 bases and J 1 base, leaving 13 bases between the germline ends. Germline values: CDR1 LNHDA, CDR2 SQIVND (reference sequence). The CDR3 is made up of 15 amino acids. CDR3 sequence reads: CASSPSGTSYNEQFF. As DNA, the CDR3 is TGTGCCAGTAGCCCCTCTGGGACATCCTACAATGAGCAGTTCTTC.

V usage is TRBV15 and J usage is TRBJ1-1; no definite D call. The CDR3 runs to 15 residues. Germline V gives CDR1 LNHNV, CDR2 YYDKDF (reference sequence). Trimming took 1 base from V and 5 from J, leaving 14 bases between them. The CDR3 DNA sequence: TGTGCCACCAGCAGAGGGGATAAGGGAGGAACTGAAGCTTTCTTT. Translation: CATSRGDKGGTEAFF.

The chain is built from TRBV6-6 and TRBJ2-1, with TRBD2 matching 10 bases. The J segment lost 0 bases and the V segment lost 6 bases, leaving 5 bases of the junction unmatched. The length of the CDR3 is 16 residues. Germline assignment: CDR1 MNHNY and CDR2 SVGAGI (reference sequence). CDR3 amino acids: CASRSGLATSYNEQFF. In DNA form, the CDR3 reads TGTGCCAGCAGATCGGGACTAGCGACCTCCTACAATGAGCAGTTCTTC.

The rearrangement joins TRBV6-5 to TRBJ1-1; the match to TRBD1 covers 7 bases. The ends lost 5 bases at V and 0 bases at J; junction bases unmatched: 3. Germline CDR1 is MNHEY and CDR2 is SVGAGI. The CDR3 is 14 amino acids. Written as DNA, the CDR3 is TGTGCCAGCAGTCGGGACAGCATGAACACTGAAGCTTTCTTT. As protein: CASSRDSMNTEAFF.

V is TRBV24-1 and J is TRBJ2-2; D gene uncertain. V gave up 3 bases and J gave up 5 bases, with 9 bases separating them. Germline V lookup: CDR1 KGHDR, CDR2 SFDVKD. The CDR3 sequence is 14 residues long. This CDR3 reads CATSDPARTGELFF. The CDR3 DNA follows: TGTGCCACCAGTGATCCCGCTAGAACCGGGGAGCTGTTTTTT.

The chain combines TRBV2 with TRBJ2-5, with 12 positions matching TRBD2. This CDR3 is built from 16 residues. Germline V CDR1 and CDR2: SNHLY, FYNNEI. The V segment lost 4 bases and the J segment 1 base; nucleotides outside the gene matches: 4. Written as DNA, the CDR3 is TGTGCCAGCAGTGTCTCTAGCGGGGGGGGCCAAGAGACCCAGTACTTC. Translation gives CASSVSSGGGQETQYF.

This rearrangement joins TRBV2 to TRBJ2-1; 13 nucleotides align to TRBD2. The V segment lost 6 bases and the J segment 6 bases; nucleotides outside the gene matches: 2. CDR1 is SNHLY and CDR2 is FYNNEI in the germline V gene. CDR3 length: 14 residues. The DNA of the CDR3 is TGTGCCAGCAGGGGGACTAGCGGGACCAATGAGCAGTTCTTC. It yields the protein CASRGTSGTNEQFF.

The V gene is TRBV7-3, the J gene TRBJ2-3; 8 nucleotides agree with TRBD2. Germline V gives CDR1 SGHTA, CDR2 FQGTGA. This CDR3 has 13 residues. V shed 5 bases, J shed 14 bases, and the junction held 12 bases outside the gene matches. The CDR3 DNA is TGTGCCAGCAGCGGGTTTGCGGGGGGTCTTAGGTATTTT. Translation: CASSGFAGGLRYF.

The V call is TRBV10-1, the J call TRBJ2-3; 8 bases are shared with TRBD1. V was clipped by 8 bases and J by 6 bases; unmatched bases: 7. The CDR3 contains 13 residues. Germline V gives CDR1 WNHNN, CDR2 SYGVQD (reference sequence). Written as DNA, the CDR3 is TGCGCCAGCGGTTCCCAGGGGGCCGATACGCAGTATTTT. Its protein product is CASGSQGADTQYF.

This clone was counted between two and nine times. The J gene is TRBJ2-7, the V gene TRBV2; D might be TRBD2 (5 bases). In germline, CDR1 is SNHLY, CDR2 FYNNEI. The V and J ends lost 2 bases and 8 bases respectively, with 10 bases between them. The CDR3 is made up of 12 amino acids. In DNA, the CDR3 is TGTGCCAGCAGTGAATCATCGGGAAAGCAGTACGTC. This encodes CASSESSGKQYV.

V is TRBV13 and J is TRBJ2-1; D may be TRBD2 (5 bases). V was cut by 4 bases and J by 4 bases, with 14 bases left in between. CDR3 length: 15 residues. Germline-derived CDR1 and CDR2 are PRHDT and FYEKMQ (reference sequence). The CDR3 spells CASSYLAGPYNEQFF. DNA of the CDR3: TGTGCCAGCAGCTACCTAGCCGGGCCTTACAATGAGCAGTTCTTC.

The J gene is TRBJ2-5, the V gene TRBV6-5; TRBD2 is a possible D gene (5 bases). Per germline, CDR1 MNHEY and CDR2 SVGAGI. There are 15 residues in the CDR3. Trimming stripped 0 bases from V and 5 bases from J, with 13 bases between. The CDR3 here is CASSYSRVSKETQYF. The CDR3 DNA reads as TGTGCCAGCAGTTACTCGAGGGTTTCAAAGGAGACCCAGTACTTC.

The chain joins TRBV13 to TRBJ2-3; 9 bases align to TRBD2. From germline, CDR1 is PRHDT and CDR2 FYEKMQ (reference sequence). The V segment lost 5 bases and the J segment 3 bases; nucleotides outside the gene matches: 12. This CDR3 comprises 17 residues. This CDR3 is CASSTSQRGDWTDTQYF. Written as DNA, the CDR3 is TGTGCCAGCAGCACGTCACAGCGGGGGGATTGGACAGATACGCAGTATTTT. The full variable domain, with the rest looked up from reference TRBV13 and TRBJ2-3, is AAGVIQSPRHLIKEKRETATLKCYPIPRHDTVYWYQQGPGQDPQFLISFYEKMQSDKGSIPDRFSAQQFSDYHSELNMSSLELGDSALYFCASSTSQRGDWTDTQYFGPGTRLTVL.

The chain recombines TRBV11-3 with TRBJ1-1; D gene uncertain. Looked up from germline, CDR1 is SGHNT and CDR2 is YENEEA. This CDR3 contains 13 residues. Deletions cut 3 bases from V and 2 bases from J, with 7 bases between. The CDR3 bases are TGTGCCAGCAGCTTTCGGGTTAACACTGAAGCTTTCTTT. Translating gives CASSFRVNTEAFF.

This chain connects TRBV5-6 to TRBJ1-2, with D tentatively TRBD1 (5 bases). Germline values: CDR1 SGHDT, CDR2 YYEEEE. The CDR3 spans 14 residues. V lost 0 bases and J lost 3, with 9 bases in between. CDR3 loop: CASSLVGVDYGYTF. DNA for the CDR3: TGTGCCAGCAGCTTGGTAGGGGTAGACTATGGCTACACCTTC.

The chain links TRBV19 to TRBJ2-5, with D tentatively TRBD2 (6 bases). This CDR3 has 14 amino acids. Trimming cost V 1 base and J 3 bases, with 9 bases left between them. CDR1 and CDR2 (germline): LNHDA, SQIVND (reference sequence). CDR3 nucleotide sequence: TGTGCCAGTAGTATAGGGTGGGGGGAAGAGACCCAGTACTTC. This sequence encodes CASSIGWGEETQYF. The variable domain in full, completed from reference TRBV19 and TRBJ2-5, reads DGGITQSPKYLFRKEGQNVTLSCEQNLNHDAMYWYRQDPGQGLRLIYYSQIVNDFQKGDIAEGYSVSREKKESFPLTVTSAQKNPTAFYLCASSIGWGEETQYFGPGTRLLVL.

The J gene is TRBJ2-5, the V gene TRBV11-3; 7 nucleotides align to TRBD2. Germline loops: CDR1 SGHNT, CDR2 YENEEA. CDR3 size: 14 residues. V was pared by 5 bases and J by 10 bases, with 13 bases of the junction left unmatched. CDR3 region: CASSGPGRAADQYF. CDR3 coding DNA: TGTGCCAGCAGCGGCCCTGGGAGGGCGGCGGACCAGTACTTC. The whole variable domain, remainder taken from reference TRBV11-3 and TRBJ2-5, is EAGVVQSPRYKIIEKKQPVAFWCNPISGHNTLYWYLQNLGQGPELLIRYENEEAVDDSQLPKDRFSAERLKGVDSTLKIQPAELGDSAVYLCASSGPGRAADQYFGPGTRLLVL.

The J gene is TRBJ2-7, the V gene TRBV5-4, with 9 nucleotides matching TRBD1. The CDR3 covers 16 residues. The J segment lost 3 bases and the V segment lost 6 bases, leaving 13 bases of the junction unmatched. Per the germline V gene, CDR1 is SGHNT and CDR2 is YYREEE (reference sequence). This CDR3 reads CASTPGQGRTDYEQYF. CDR3 sequence (DNA): TGTGCCAGCACCCCGGGACAGGGCCGAACCGACTACGAGCAGTACTTC.

The chain is built from TRBV19 and TRBJ1-3; 8 nucleotides match TRBD1. J gave up 2 bases and V 5 bases, and 2 bases lay outside the gene matches. Looked up from germline, CDR1 is LNHDA and CDR2 is SQIVND (reference sequence). The CDR3 consists of 14 residues. The CDR3 region is CASSEQGAGNTIYF. CDR3 sequence (DNA): TGTGCCAGTAGTGAACAGGGGGCTGGAAACACCATATATTTT. The entire variable domain, with the rest obtained from reference TRBV19 and TRBJ1-3, is as follows: DGGITQSPKYLFRKEGQNVTLSCEQNLNHDAMYWYRQDPGQGLRLIYYSQIVNDFQKGDIAEGYSVSREKKESFPLTVTSAQKNPTAFYLCASSEQGAGNTIYFGEGSWLTVV.

The gene calls are TRBV3-1 (or the pseudogene TRBV3-2) and TRBJ2-1; 11 nucleotides match TRBD2. The V gene's germline CDR1 is LGHDT and CDR2 YNNKEL (reference sequence). V was pared by 4 bases and J by 1 base, with 9 bases of the junction left unmatched. The CDR3 extends over 18 amino acids. The CDR3 reads CASSPYGTSGVSYNEQFF. The CDR3 DNA is TGTGCCAGCAGCCCATATGGGACTAGCGGAGTATCCTACAATGAGCAGTTCTTC.

V and J are TRBV18 and TRBJ1-2; D is possibly TRBD1 (6 bases). Between the trimmed V and J ends, which lost 3 bases and 4 bases, there was a span of 9 bases. The CDR3 is 13 residues long. Germline assignment: CDR1 KGHSH and CDR2 LQKENI. CDR3 DNA sequence: TGTGCCAGCTCACCCAGGGGAGTCTATGGCTACACCTTC. It is translated as CASSPRGVYGYTF.

This clone was observed a few times. The V call is TRBV4-1, the J call TRBJ2-1; D is unclear. Trimming cost V 6 bases and J 0 bases, with 15 bases left between them. The CDR3 spans 16 residues. The germline gives CDR1 MGHRA, CDR2 YSYEKL. The CDR3 spells CASRSSQRSSYNEQFF. The DNA for the CDR3 is TGCGCCAGCAGGTCCAGCCAGCGCTCCTCCTACAATGAGCAGTTCTTC.

The chain is built from TRBV5-1 and TRBJ1-1, with 9 bases matching TRBD1. CDR1 and CDR2 from the germline V gene are SGHRS and YFSETQ. Trimming removed 3 bases from V and 0 bases from J; junction bases left unmatched: 12. CDR3 length: 18 amino acids. The CDR3 here is CASSSLGTGSTMNTEAFF. The DNA for the CDR3 is TGCGCCAGCAGCTCGTTAGGGACAGGGTCTACGATGAACACTGAAGCTTTCTTT.

The CDR3, as DNA: TGTGCCATCAGTGATACTAGGGTACCTGAGCAGTTCTTC. Translated, it gives CAISDTRVPEQFF. The V gene is TRBV10-3, the J gene TRBJ2-1; TRBD2 is a possible D gene (5 bases). Per germline, CDR1 ENHRY and CDR2 SYGVKD. Between the trimmed V and J ends, which lost 3 bases and 9 bases, there was a span of 12 bases. This CDR3 has 13 amino acids.

This clone was picked up a small number of times. The chain employs TRBV30 and TRBJ1-6; D is unclear. V was clipped by 4 bases and J by 10 bases, with 11 bases between them. The CDR3 has 12 amino acids. The germline CDR1 and CDR2 sequences are GTSNPN and SVGIG (reference sequence). The CDR3 sequence: CAWKEVRSPLHF. In nucleotides, the CDR3 is TGTGCCTGGAAGGAGGTGCGCTCACCCCTCCACTTT.

The chain carries TRBV5-1 and TRBJ1-2; D uncertain. This CDR3 has 13 amino acids. V was pared by 1 base and J by 8 bases, with 12 bases between. Germline CDR1 reads SGHRS; CDR2 reads YFSETQ. In nucleotides, the CDR3 is TGCGCCAGCAGCTTGATTGCTGCGGGGGGCTACACCTTC. Its protein product is CASSLIAAGGYTF.

This clone was observed once. The V gene is TRBV29-1, the J gene TRBJ2-1; 11 positions match TRBD2. This CDR3 comprises 15 residues. V lost 3 bases and J lost 6; bases outside the gene matches: 7. Germline loops: CDR1 SQVTM, CDR2 ANQGSEA. CDR3 coding DNA: TGCAGCGTTGAGCCGACTAGCGGGATAGTCAATGAGCAGTTCTTC. Encoded protein: CSVEPTSGIVNEQFF.

The chain combines TRBV28 with TRBJ2-5, with D maybe TRBD1 (6 bases). The CDR3 runs 14 residues. The ends were cut back, 6 bases at V and 1 base at J, with 12 bases in the middle. From germline, CDR1 is MDHEN and CDR2 SYDVKM. CDR3 amino acids: CASSPGTRQETQYF. DNA for the CDR3: TGTGCCAGCAGCCCCGGGACACGCCAAGAGACCCAGTACTTC. Filled out from reference TRBV28 and TRBJ2-5, the complete variable domain reads DVKVTQSSRYLVKRTGEKVFLECVQDMDHENMFWYRQDPGLGLRLIYFSYDVKMKEKGDIPEGYSVSREKKERFSLILESASTNQTSMYLCASSPGTRQETQYFGPGTRLLVL.

The V and J genes are TRBV5-1 and TRBJ1-4; possibly TRBD1 for D (5 bases). Trimming removed 5 bases at V and 3 bases at J, with 11 bases between. The CDR3 loop spans 14 amino acids. Germline-derived CDR1 and CDR2 are SGHRS and YFSETQ. The CDR3: CASSRTGANEKLFF. DNA for the CDR3: TGCGCCAGCAGTCGTACGGGGGCTAATGAAAAACTGTTTTTT. The full variable domain, in which reference TRBV5-1 and TRBJ1-4 provide the parts outside the CDR3, is KAGVTQTPRYLIKTRGQQVTLSCSPISGHRSVSWYQQTPGQGLQFLFEYFSETQRNKGNFPGRFSGRQFSNSRSEMNVSTLELGDSALYLCASSRTGANEKLFFGSGTQLSVL.

This sequence joins TRBV5-1 and TRBJ2-1; 8 positions match TRBD1. CDR1 and CDR2 (germline): SGHRS, YFSETQ. The CDR3 runs 15 residues. Unmatched junction bases numbered 7, after V lost 3 bases and J lost 5 bases. The CDR3 protein is CASSSGQGGHNEQFF. The CDR3 coding sequence is TGCGCCAGCAGCTCTGGACAGGGCGGTCACAATGAGCAGTTCTTC.